Following are 15 T cell receptor beta chains from one sample sequenced in a study of molecular identifiers for immune sequencing clone quantification. TCRdb redid the calling of the PCR reads with MiXCR, one entry per CDR3 protein. This sample has almost 20,000 distinct CDR3 sequences, with 20% to 25% found just once. The sample comprised naive CD8+ T cells from blood, with Jurkat cell RNA spiked in. Subset defined: FACS-sorted CD8+CD4-CCR7+CD45RA+ naive T cells. The source is a human donor in good health. Some libraries in this study had Jurkat cell RNA spiked in.

This clonotype was observed many times. The chain links TRBV24-1 to TRBJ2-1; D remains ambiguous. From germline, CDR1 is KGHDR and CDR2 SFDVKD. The CDR3 has 12 amino acids. Trimming cost V 6 bases and J 8 bases, with 10 bases left between them. CDR3 protein: CATSMSAHEQFF. In nucleotides, the CDR3 is TGTGCCACCAGTATGTCAGCGCATGAGCAGTTCTTC.

The V and J genes are TRBV9 and TRBJ1-1, with D maybe TRBD1 (5 bases). This CDR3 is built from 15 residues. V lost 1 base to trimming and J lost 0 bases, with 10 bases between them. In germline, CDR1 is SGDLS, CDR2 YYNGEE. Here the CDR3 reads CASSVTGGMNTEAFF. The DNA for the CDR3 is TGTGCCAGCAGCGTAACGGGGGGAATGAACACTGAAGCTTTCTTT.

As concerns this clonotype: A read error may explain this, as a much larger clone is one base away. The chain is built from TRBV4-1 and TRBJ1-5; tentative D call: TRBD1 (5 bases). V was clipped by 2 bases and J by 3 bases, with 17 bases between them. CDR1 is MGHRA and CDR2 is YSYEKL in the germline V gene. This CDR3 is built from 17 residues. CDR3 coding DNA: TGCGCCAGCAGCCAAAATCCCCCGGGACCGTTCAATCAGCCCCAGCATTTT. It translates to CASSQNPPGPFNQPQHF.

This clonotype was seen ten or more times. The chain combines TRBV7-6 with TRBJ2-1; 10 bases are shared with TRBD2. This CDR3 has 16 residues. V was clipped by 5 bases and J by 9 bases; unmatched bases: 13. Germline CDR1 reads SGHVS; CDR2 reads FNYEAQ. The CDR3 bases are TGTGCCAGCAGCCCCCGAAAGCGGGAGGGCCTCGGTGAGCAGTTCTTC. Translating it yields CASSPRKREGLGEQFF.

Concerning this clonotype itself: One base away lies a much larger clone, so this may be a sequencing read error. The chain couples TRBV7-2 to TRBJ2-7, with 11 bases matching TRBD2. The CDR3 runs 15 residues. Per the germline V gene, CDR1 is SGHTA and CDR2 is FQGNSA. CDR3 in amino acids: CASSSLAGGPGERYF. The CDR3 bases are TGTGCCAGCAGCTCATTAGCGGGAGGGCCGGGAGAGCGGTACTTC.

This clonotype was detected a few times. This may stem from a read error, because a much larger clone lies one nucleotide away. The J gene is TRBJ2-2, the V gene TRBV7-7; no reliable D call. Looked up from germline, CDR1 is SSHAT and CDR2 is FNYEAQ (reference sequence). The CDR3 has 12 residues. The CDR3 region is CTSSPETGELFF. The CDR3, as DNA: TGTACCAGCAGCCCTGAAACCGGGGAGCTGTTTTTT.

In the case of this clonotype: With a much larger clone just one base away, this may be a read error. The chain has TRBV28 and TRBJ1-5; D gene ambiguous. Germline-derived CDR1 and CDR2 are MDHEN and SYDVKM. The CDR3 sequence is 14 residues long. The CDR3: CASSLAGDNQPRHF. The CDR3 DNA follows: TGTGCCAGCAGTTTGGCTGGGGATAATCAGCCCCGGCATTTT.

This clonotype is termed medium-sized. The V gene is TRBV11-2, the J gene TRBJ1-5, with D hard to call. Germline loops: CDR1 SGHAT, CDR2 FQNNGV. The V gene lost 1 base and the J gene lost 4 bases, with 5 bases spanning the gap. The CDR3 extends over 13 amino acids. The CDR3 here is CASSLGPNQPQHF. The CDR3 bases are TGTGCCAGCAGCTTAGGTCCAAATCAGCCCCAGCATTTT.

Turning to this clonotype: Lacking the conserved final phenylalanine or tryptophan, this CDR3 likely reflects a read error. The chain couples TRBV29-1 to TRBJ2-1; unclear D gene. Germline CDR1 is SQVTM and CDR2 is ANQGSEA. The CDR3 runs 10 residues. V lost 7 bases and J lost 10, with 11 bases in between. The CDR3 loop reads CSASYVEQFL. CDR3 sequence (DNA): TGCAGCGCATCCTACGTAGAGCAGTTCTTA.

This clonotype was recorded a few times. This rearrangement joins TRBV29-1 to TRBJ2-7; D perhaps matches TRBD2 (6 bases). Between the trimmed V and J ends, which lost 5 bases and 0 bases, there was a span of 11 bases. Germline CDR1 SQVTM, CDR2 ANQGSEA. This CDR3 spans 13 amino acids. CDR3 sequence (DNA): TGCAGCGTTTCCGGAGGGGCCTCCTACGAGCAGTACTTC. This sequence encodes CSVSGGASYEQYF.

Details on this clonotype: A read error may account for a junction end that differs from germline. This chain connects TRBV4-1 to TRBJ2-1; no definite D call. The CDR3 contains 16 residues. The germline CDR1 and CDR2 sequences are MGHRA and YSYEKL. CDR3: CASSPSPSRSNNGQFF. CDR3 nucleotides: TGCGCCAGCAGCCCAAGCCCGTCCAGGAGCAACAATGGGCAGTTCTTC.

This clonotype was counted many times. The chain employs TRBV27 and TRBJ2-3; D unclear. V was trimmed by 6 bases and J by 1 base, leaving 17 bases between them. Germline lookup yields CDR1 MNHEY and CDR2 SMNVEV (reference sequence). This CDR3 contains 16 residues. CDR3 nucleotide sequence: TGTGCCAGCAGCGTCTTTTGGCCTCGGGGCACAGATACGCAGTATTTT. Its protein is CASSVFWPRGTDTQYF.

This clonotype was seen at least ten times. This chain joins TRBV6-6 and TRBJ2-1; TRBD2 matches at 11 bases. In germline, CDR1 is MNHNY, CDR2 SVGAGI (reference sequence). V trimming: 5 bases; J trimming: 6 bases; junction bases outside the gene matches: 9. The CDR3 is 16 amino acids. The CDR3 DNA sequence: TGTGCCAGCAGTCCCATACGAGGACTAGCGGGCAATGAGCAGTTCTTC. It codes for CASSPIRGLAGNEQFF.

The chain employs TRBV20-1 and TRBJ2-1; D tentatively reads TRBD1 or TRBD2 (6 bases each). The CDR3 is 17 residues long. V lost 0 bases and J 3 bases, leaving 18 bases between the germline ends. The germline V gene encodes CDR1 DFQATT and CDR2 SNEGSKA (reference sequence). The CDR3 spells CSARDIGGLVNYNEQFF. The CDR3 DNA follows: TGCAGTGCTAGAGATATTGGGGGGCTTGTAAACTACAATGAGCAGTTCTTC.

This clonotype occurred many times. The V and J genes are TRBV6-5 and TRBJ2-1, with TRBD2 identical over 13 bases. This CDR3 spans 15 amino acids. The germline V gene has CDR1 MNHEY and CDR2 SVGAGI. V trimming: 5 bases; J trimming: 4 bases; junction bases outside the gene matches: 2. This CDR3 is CASSQGLAGYNEQFF. CDR3 sequence (DNA): TGTGCCAGCAGTCAGGGACTAGCGGGATACAATGAGCAGTTCTTC.